The clone carrying this T cell receptor (beta chain) has only a few counts. The antigen is undetermined. These data originate in a study of T-cell reconstitution after alpha-beta-depleted transplantation in children. Findings and caveats of the study: Expanded graft clones, several hundred of them, were reportedly the source of alpha-beta T cells about two months after transplant. At one year after transplant, newly produced T cells mostly accounted for T-cell counts and diversity. There were some patients whose high TCRbeta diversity at day 60 came from surviving recipient T cells and thymic progenitors.

CDR3 size: 15 residues. V lost 1 base, J lost 6 bases, and 13 bases lay in between. Unique molecular identifiers were incorporated when the TCRbeta library was constructed. TCRdb reanalysed the PCR reads using MiXCR and keeps one entry per CDR3 protein. Here the sample spans about 420,000 distinct CDR3 sequences, around 15% being singletons. This receptor was obtained from a boy in the first two years of life who had a stem cell transplant for Wiskott-Aldrich syndrome, so the T cells may come from the graft donor. This sample comprised PBMCs, mostly from graft donor cells, obtained 360 days after TCRalphabeta/CD19-depleted stem cell transplant. This chain joins TRBV12-3 or TRBV12-4 and TRBJ2-1; D not certain. This CDR3 is CASSLGILTGNEQFF. CDR3 in DNA: TGTGCCAGCAGTTTAGGGATACTGACGGGCAATGAGCAGTTCTTC.